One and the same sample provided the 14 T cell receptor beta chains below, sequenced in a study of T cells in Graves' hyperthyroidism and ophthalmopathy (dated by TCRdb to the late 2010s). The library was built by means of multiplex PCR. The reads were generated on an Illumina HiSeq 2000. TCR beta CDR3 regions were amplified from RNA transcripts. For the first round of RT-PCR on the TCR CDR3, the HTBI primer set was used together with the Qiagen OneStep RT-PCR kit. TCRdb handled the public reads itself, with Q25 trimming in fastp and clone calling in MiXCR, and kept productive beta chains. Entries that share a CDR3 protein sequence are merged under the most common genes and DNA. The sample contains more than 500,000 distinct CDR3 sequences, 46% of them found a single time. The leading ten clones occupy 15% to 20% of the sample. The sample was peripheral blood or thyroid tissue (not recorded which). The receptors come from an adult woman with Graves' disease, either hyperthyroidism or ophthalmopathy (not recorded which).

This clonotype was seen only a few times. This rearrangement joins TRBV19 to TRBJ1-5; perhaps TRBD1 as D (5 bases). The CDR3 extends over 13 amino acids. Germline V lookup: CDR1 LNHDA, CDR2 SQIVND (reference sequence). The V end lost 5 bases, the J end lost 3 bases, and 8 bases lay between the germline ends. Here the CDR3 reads CASSGTYNQPQHF. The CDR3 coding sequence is TGTGCCAGTAGTGGGACCTACAATCAGCCCCAGCATTTT.

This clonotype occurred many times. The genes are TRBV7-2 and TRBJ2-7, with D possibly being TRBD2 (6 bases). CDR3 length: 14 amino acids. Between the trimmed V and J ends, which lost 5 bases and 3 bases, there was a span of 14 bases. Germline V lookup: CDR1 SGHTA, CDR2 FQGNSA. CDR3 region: CASSIGTRNYEQYF. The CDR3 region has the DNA TGTGCCAGCAGCATAGGGACTCGAAACTACGAGCAGTACTTC.

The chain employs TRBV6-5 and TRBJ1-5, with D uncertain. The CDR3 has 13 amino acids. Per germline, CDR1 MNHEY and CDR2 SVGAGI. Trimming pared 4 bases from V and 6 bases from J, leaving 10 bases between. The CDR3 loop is CASSFAGGQPQHF. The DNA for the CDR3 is TGTGCCAGCAGTTTCGCGGGCGGTCAGCCCCAGCATTTT.

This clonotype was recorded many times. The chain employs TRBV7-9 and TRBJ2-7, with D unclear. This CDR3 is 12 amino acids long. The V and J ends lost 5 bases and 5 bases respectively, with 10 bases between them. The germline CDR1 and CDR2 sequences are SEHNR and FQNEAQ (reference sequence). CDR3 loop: CASSPGSDEQYF. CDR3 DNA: TGTGCCAGCAGCCCAGGTAGTGACGAGCAGTACTTC.

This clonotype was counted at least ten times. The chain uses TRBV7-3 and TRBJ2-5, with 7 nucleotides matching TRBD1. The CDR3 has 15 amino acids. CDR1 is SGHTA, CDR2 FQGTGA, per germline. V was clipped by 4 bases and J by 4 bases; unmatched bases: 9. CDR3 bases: TGTGCCAGCAGCTCATCAGGGGGTCGAGGAGAGACCCAGTACTTC. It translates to CASSSSGGRGETQYF.

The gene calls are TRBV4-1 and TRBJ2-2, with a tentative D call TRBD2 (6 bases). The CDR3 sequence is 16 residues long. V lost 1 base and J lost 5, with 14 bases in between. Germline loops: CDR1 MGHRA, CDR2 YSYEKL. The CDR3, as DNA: TGCGCCAGCAGCCAAGTCCGGGAGTGCCTAACCGGGGAGCTGTTTTTT. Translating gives CASSQVRECLTGELFF.

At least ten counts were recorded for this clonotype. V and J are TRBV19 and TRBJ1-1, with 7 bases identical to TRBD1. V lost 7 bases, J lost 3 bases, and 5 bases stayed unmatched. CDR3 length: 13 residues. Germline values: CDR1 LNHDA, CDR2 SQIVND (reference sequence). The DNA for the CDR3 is TGTGCCAGTAAGGACAGGTTCTACACTGAAGCTTTCTTT. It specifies CASKDRFYTEAFF.

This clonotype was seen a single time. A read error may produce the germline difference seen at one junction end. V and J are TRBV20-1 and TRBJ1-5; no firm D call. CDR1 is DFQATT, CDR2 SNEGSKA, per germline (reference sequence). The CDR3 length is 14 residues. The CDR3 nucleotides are TGCAGCGCTAGGGTCCAGACTAGCGATCAGCCCCAGCATTTT. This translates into CSARVQTSDQPQHF.

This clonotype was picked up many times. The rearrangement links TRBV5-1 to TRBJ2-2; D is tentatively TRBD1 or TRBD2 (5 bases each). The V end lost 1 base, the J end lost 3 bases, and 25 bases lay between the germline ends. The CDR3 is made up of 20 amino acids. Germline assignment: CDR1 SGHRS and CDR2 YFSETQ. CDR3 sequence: CASSLRRVSTGPDDTGELFF. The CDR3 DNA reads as TGCGCCAGCAGCTTGCGCAGGGTTTCGACGGGACCCGACGACACCGGGGAGCTGTTTTTT.

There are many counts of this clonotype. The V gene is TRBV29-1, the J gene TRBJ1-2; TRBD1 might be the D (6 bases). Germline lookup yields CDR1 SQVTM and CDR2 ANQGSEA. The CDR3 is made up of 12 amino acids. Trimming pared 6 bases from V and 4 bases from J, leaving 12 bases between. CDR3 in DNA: TGCAGCGTACCGGGGGCCTCCTATGGCTACACCTTC. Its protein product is CSVPGASYGYTF.

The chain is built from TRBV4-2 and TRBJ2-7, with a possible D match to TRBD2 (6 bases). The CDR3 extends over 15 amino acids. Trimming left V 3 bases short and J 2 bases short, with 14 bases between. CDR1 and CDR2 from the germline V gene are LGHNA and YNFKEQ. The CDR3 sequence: CASSQLSAGPYEQYF. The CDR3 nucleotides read TGTGCCAGCAGCCAGCTTTCGGCGGGACCCTACGAGCAGTACTTC.

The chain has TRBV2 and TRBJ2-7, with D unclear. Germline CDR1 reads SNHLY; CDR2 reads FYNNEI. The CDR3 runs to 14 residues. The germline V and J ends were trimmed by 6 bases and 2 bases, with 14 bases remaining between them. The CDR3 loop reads CASRYRPVTYEQYF. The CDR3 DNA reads TGTGCCAGCAGGTATCGACCCGTTACCTACGAGCAGTACTTC.

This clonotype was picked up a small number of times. This chain's CDR3 is CSAGDGEQYF. The CDR3 DNA follows: TGCAGCGCGGGGGACGGCGAGCAGTACTTC. This rearrangement joins TRBV29-1 to TRBJ2-7; a weak D match, TRBD2 (6 bases). Germline CDR1 is SQVTM and CDR2 is ANQGSEA. Between the trimmed V and J ends, which lost 7 bases and 6 bases, there was a span of 10 bases. The CDR3 consists of 10 residues.

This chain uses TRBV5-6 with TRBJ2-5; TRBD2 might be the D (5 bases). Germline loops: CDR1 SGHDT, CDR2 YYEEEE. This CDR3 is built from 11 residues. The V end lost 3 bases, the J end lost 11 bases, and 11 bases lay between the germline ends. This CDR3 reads CASSYRPGQYF. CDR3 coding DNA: TGTGCCAGCAGCTACCGACCGGGACAGTACTTC.